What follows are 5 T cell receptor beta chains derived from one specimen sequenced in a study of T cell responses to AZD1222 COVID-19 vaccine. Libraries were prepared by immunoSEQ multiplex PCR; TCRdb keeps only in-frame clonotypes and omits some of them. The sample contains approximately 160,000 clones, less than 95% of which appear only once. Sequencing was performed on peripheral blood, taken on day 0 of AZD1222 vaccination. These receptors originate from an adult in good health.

For the CDR3, the DNA is TGTGCCAGCAGGATCGTGTCCCGGGAGCCCCAGCATTTT. Translation gives CASRIVSREPQHF. This chain uses TRBV12-3 or TRBV12-4 with TRBJ1-5, with D unresolved. V was clipped by 6 bases and J by 8 bases, with 14 bases between them. The CDR3 totals 13 residues.

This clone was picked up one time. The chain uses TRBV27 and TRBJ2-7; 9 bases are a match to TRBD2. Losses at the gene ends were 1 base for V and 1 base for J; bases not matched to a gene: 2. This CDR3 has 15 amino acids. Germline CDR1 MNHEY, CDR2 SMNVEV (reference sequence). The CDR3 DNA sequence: TGTGCCAGCAGTTTATTGGGACTAGCTTCCTACGAGCAGTACTTC. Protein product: CASSLLGLASYEQYF.

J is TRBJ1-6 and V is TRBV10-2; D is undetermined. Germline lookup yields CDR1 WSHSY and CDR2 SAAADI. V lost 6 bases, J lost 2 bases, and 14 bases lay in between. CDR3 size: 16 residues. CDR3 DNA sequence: TGCGCCAGCAGCCAACTTGGGGTCCCCTATAATTCACCCCTCCACTTT. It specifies CASSQLGVPYNSPLHF.

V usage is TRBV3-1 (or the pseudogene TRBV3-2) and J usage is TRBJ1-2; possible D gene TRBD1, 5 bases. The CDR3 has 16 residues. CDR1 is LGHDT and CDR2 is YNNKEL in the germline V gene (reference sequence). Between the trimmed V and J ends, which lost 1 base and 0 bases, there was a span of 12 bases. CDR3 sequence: CASSQAVATANYGYTF. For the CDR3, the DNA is TGTGCCAGCAGCCAAGCCGTCGCGACAGCTAACTATGGCTACACCTTC.

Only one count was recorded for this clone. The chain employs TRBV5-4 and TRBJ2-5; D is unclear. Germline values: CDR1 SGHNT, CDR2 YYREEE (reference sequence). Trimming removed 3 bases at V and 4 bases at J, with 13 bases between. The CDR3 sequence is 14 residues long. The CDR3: CASSSKARGETQYF. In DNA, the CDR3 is TGTGCCAGCAGCTCGAAAGCACGTGGAGAGACCCAGTACTTC.